This T cell receptor beta chain was recorded in a study of blood T cell repertoires in COVID-19. Self-reported history from a screening survey and questionnaire set each donor's cohort. The V gene's germline CDR1 is SGDLS and CDR2 YYNGEE. The V and J ends lost 1 base and 7 bases, in that order; junction bases with no gene match: 5. The CDR3 has 15 amino acids. Only in-frame clones appear in the TCRdb table, and some are missing; sequencing was by immunoSEQ multiplex PCR. The sample includes around 160,000 clones, roughly 90% seen only once; the top ten take 0.95% to 1.5%. The chain combines TRBV9 with TRBJ2-1, with TRBD2 matching over 10 bases. The clonotype originates from a woman aged 25 to 39 with acute COVID-19. Sequenced input: PBMCs or T cells enriched from blood (not recorded which). The CDR3 nucleotides read TGTGCCAGCAGCGTAAGCGGGAGGGCCGGGAATGAGCAGTTCTTC. This sequence encodes CASSVSGRAGNEQFF.